This T cell receptor beta chain was documented in a study of PD-1 blockade in classical Hodgkin lymphoma. Assay used: immunoSEQ multiplex PCR; TCRdb lists only in-frame clones, some missing. The sample carries 15,000 or so clones, around 61% recorded once. From germline, CDR1 is MNHEY and CDR2 SMNVEV (reference sequence). The V gene end was trimmed by 6 bases and the J gene end by 3 bases; junction bases not matched to a gene: 5. This CDR3 is built from 16 residues. Brentuximab vedotin exposure varied among the patients, all of whom had relapsed after autologous stem cell transplantation. Turning to this clone: Its antigen is not known.

Whole-study findings and limits: Healthy donors reportedly exceeded newly diagnosed patients in baseline TCR diversity.

V usage is TRBV27 and J usage is TRBJ2-2, with TRBD2 matching 12 bases. This clonotype was sampled from a human donor with classical Hodgkin lymphoma. Source: peripheral blood mononuclear cells (PBMCs), taken at baseline. This CDR3 is CASSETSGSYTGELFF. In DNA, the CDR3 is TGTGCCAGCAGCGAGACTAGCGGGAGTTACACCGGGGAGCTGTTTTTT.